The 18 T cell receptor beta chains below come from one sample, sequenced in a study of T cell responses to AZD1222 COVID-19 vaccine. Method: immunoSEQ multiplex PCR; TCRdb's copy keeps in-frame clones and lacks some. Of roughly 100,000 clones in the sample, approximately 87% are singletons; the top ten hold around 5%. This material consisted of peripheral blood, taken on day 0 of AZD1222 vaccination. These receptors all stem from an adult in good health.

This rearrangement joins TRBV28 to TRBJ2-3; D call uncertain. Trimming removed 4 bases from V and 5 bases from J, with 7 bases in between. The CDR3 length is 12 residues. Germline CDR1 and CDR2: MDHEN and SYDVKM. CDR3 coding DNA: TGTGCCAGCAGTTCCCAGCTAGATACGCAGTATTTT. It codes for CASSSQLDTQYF. Based on the CDR3 plus reference TRBV28 and TRBJ2-3, the full variable domain is DVKVTQSSRYLVKRTGEKVFLECVQDMDHENMFWYRQDPGLGLRLIYFSYDVKMKEKGDIPEGYSVSREKKERFSLILESASTNQTSMYLCASSSQLDTQYFGPGTRLTVL.

V usage is TRBV28 and J usage is TRBJ1-5, with a possible D match to TRBD1 (5 bases). The CDR3 loop spans 13 amino acids. Germline V gene data show CDR1 as MDHEN and CDR2 as SYDVKM. V lost 8 bases, J lost 6 bases, and 14 bases lay in between. The CDR3: CASLAQGGQPQHF. Written as DNA, the CDR3 is TGTGCCAGCTTGGCGCAGGGTGGTCAGCCCCAGCATTTT.

The V gene is TRBV9, the J gene TRBJ1-3, with D unclear. Deletions cut 4 bases from V and 3 bases from J, with 23 bases between. The CDR3 loop spans 18 amino acids. CDR1 is SGDLS, CDR2 YYNGEE, per germline. As DNA, the CDR3 is TGTGCCAGCAGCCCCTATCTCGCGGGATTGAGCCTTGGAAACACCATATATTTT. It encodes CASSPYLAGLSLGNTIYF.

This sequence joins TRBV19 and TRBJ2-1, with D tentatively TRBD1 (5 bases). The germline CDR1 and CDR2 sequences are LNHDA and SQIVND (reference sequence). The CDR3 loop spans 17 amino acids. V was pared by 3 bases and J by 4 bases, with 19 bases between. CDR3 amino acids: CASSIQGRVGKYNEQFF. For the CDR3, the DNA is TGTGCCAGTAGTATCCAGGGCAGGGTAGGGAAATACAATGAGCAGTTCTTC.

This chain uses TRBV6-5 with TRBJ1-2; 10 bases map to TRBD1. Germline CDR1 reads MNHEY; CDR2 reads SVGAGI. V shed 8 bases, J shed 8 bases, and the junction held 8 bases outside the gene matches. This CDR3 comprises 13 residues. The CDR3 loop reads CASQGTGASGYTF. The CDR3, as DNA: TGTGCCAGCCAGGGGACAGGGGCATCGGGCTACACCTTC.

This rearrangement joins TRBV19 to TRBJ1-1; D unclear. The germline gives CDR1 LNHDA, CDR2 SQIVND (reference sequence). The CDR3 extends over 16 amino acids. Trimming shortened V by 3 bases and J by 0 bases, and 14 bases separated the two germline ends. This CDR3 reads CASSIQPQELNTEAFF. DNA of the CDR3: TGTGCCAGTAGTATTCAGCCGCAGGAGCTGAACACTGAAGCTTTCTTT. The whole variable domain, filled in from reference TRBV19 and TRBJ1-1, reads DGGITQSPKYLFRKEGQNVTLSCEQNLNHDAMYWYRQDPGQGLRLIYYSQIVNDFQKGDIAEGYSVSREKKESFPLTVTSAQKNPTAFYLCASSIQPQELNTEAFFGQGTRLTVV.

This clone has a single count. This rearrangement joins TRBV4-2 to TRBJ1-5; 9 nucleotides agree with TRBD1. CDR3 length equals 16 residues. The V gene's germline CDR1 is LGHNA and CDR2 YNFKEQ. Trimming at V came to 4 bases and at J to 3 bases, leaving 7 bases not matched to a gene. The CDR3 DNA reads TGTGCCAGCAGCCGGCCCGGGACAGGGACCAATCAGCCCCAGCATTTT. This gives the protein CASSRPGTGTNQPQHF.

The chain couples TRBV3-1 (or the pseudogene TRBV3-2) to TRBJ1-1; possible D gene TRBD1, 5 bases. The CDR3 spans 15 residues. The germline V gene encodes CDR1 LGHDT and CDR2 YNNKEL (reference sequence). V lost 5 bases to trimming and J lost 1 base, with 14 bases between them. The CDR3 sequence: CASSFKGRQNTEAFF. The CDR3 nucleotides read TGTGCCAGCAGCTTTAAGGGACGGCAGAACACTGAAGCTTTCTTT.

The chain has TRBV18 and TRBJ1-1; D gene uncertain. V was clipped by 3 bases and J by 0 bases, with 11 bases between them. Germline assignment: CDR1 KGHSH and CDR2 LQKENI. The CDR3 runs 15 residues. DNA of the CDR3: TGTGCCAGCTCACCGTCGGACGCCTTGAACACTGAAGCTTTCTTT. Its protein is CASSPSDALNTEAFF.

The CDR3 protein is CASSQVTRTSPLVEQYF. In DNA form, the CDR3 reads TGTGCCAGCAGCCAAGTAACCCGGACTAGCCCGCTCGTAGAGCAGTACTTC. The rearrangement joins TRBV4-2 to TRBJ2-7; 8 bases line up with TRBD2. The V gene end was trimmed by 1 base and the J gene end by 7 bases; junction bases not matched to a gene: 15. The CDR3 is 17 amino acids. Germline V gene data show CDR1 as LGHNA and CDR2 as YNFKEQ.

The chain recombines TRBV6-5 with TRBJ1-1; 8 nucleotides agree with TRBD1. The CDR3 has 15 amino acids. With 0 bases clipped from V and 5 bases from J, the junction kept 5 bases outside the gene matches. CDR1 is MNHEY and CDR2 is SVGAGI in the germline V gene. The CDR3 here is CASSYSAGGSTEAFF. CDR3 nucleotides: TGTGCCAGCAGTTACTCGGCAGGGGGCTCAACTGAAGCTTTCTTT.

This chain connects TRBV7-2 to TRBJ2-7, with 8 bases fitting TRBD2. Germline loops: CDR1 SGHTA, CDR2 FQGNSA. The length of the CDR3 is 12 residues. Trimming took 8 bases from V and 5 from J; bases not matched to a gene: 5. The CDR3 here is CASESGSDEQYF. The CDR3 DNA follows: TGTGCCAGCGAAAGCGGGAGCGACGAGCAGTACTTC.

V gene TRBV6-2 or TRBV6-3 combines with J gene TRBJ2-7; tentatively, D is TRBD2 (6 bases). The ends were cut back, 2 bases at V and 0 bases at J, with 14 bases in the middle. Per the germline V gene, CDR1 is MNHEY and CDR2 is SVGEGT. The CDR3 sequence is 16 residues long. As DNA, the CDR3 is TGTGCCAGCAGTTACCCGGGAGACATCAACTCCTACGAGCAGTACTTC. The encoded protein is CASSYPGDINSYEQYF.

This chain uses TRBV4-1 with TRBJ2-2; D is perhaps TRBD1 (5 bases). This CDR3 comprises 17 residues. V was shortened by 5 bases and J by 0 bases, with 16 bases between the two germline ends. Germline CDR1 MGHRA, CDR2 YSYEKL. The CDR3 DNA reads TGCGCCAGCAGCGAAAAGGGCACAGGAGCGAACACCGGGGAGCTGTTTTTT. It translates to CASSEKGTGANTGELFF.

J is TRBJ2-1 and V is TRBV20-1, with a weak D call TRBD1 (6 bases). There are 11 residues in the CDR3. In germline, CDR1 is DFQATT, CDR2 SNEGSKA (reference sequence). V lost 1 base to trimming and J lost 10 bases, with 8 bases between them. The CDR3 DNA reads TGCAGTGCTAGAGGGGGGACAGAGCAGTTCTTC. It codes for CSARGGTEQFF.

This chain uses TRBV18 with TRBJ2-4; 7 nucleotides align to TRBD1. From germline, CDR1 is KGHSH and CDR2 LQKENI. This CDR3 is built from 14 residues. Trimming removed 6 bases from V and 4 bases from J; junction bases left unmatched: 6. As DNA, the CDR3 is TGTGCCAGCTCTCAGACAGGGACGAAAAACATTCAGTACTTC. This encodes CASSQTGTKNIQYF.

The table lists this clone with a few counts. The chain links TRBV19 to TRBJ2-7; a weak D match, TRBD1 (5 bases). Trimming took 5 bases from V and 0 from J, leaving 17 bases between them. Germline loops: CDR1 LNHDA, CDR2 SQIVND (reference sequence). The CDR3 totals 16 residues. This chain's CDR3 is CASSFRKGPGSYEQYF. The DNA for the CDR3 is TGTGCCAGTAGTTTCCGGAAGGGGCCCGGCTCCTACGAGCAGTACTTC.

The chain is built from TRBV28 and TRBJ1-4; D remains ambiguous. In germline, CDR1 is MDHEN, CDR2 SYDVKM. The V end was cut by 6 bases, the J end by 7 bases, with 21 bases between. This CDR3 is built from 16 residues. The CDR3 spells CASSPDGRSAGEKLFF. In DNA, the CDR3 is TGTGCCAGCAGCCCCGATGGCCGGTCGGCGGGTGAAAAACTGTTTTTT.